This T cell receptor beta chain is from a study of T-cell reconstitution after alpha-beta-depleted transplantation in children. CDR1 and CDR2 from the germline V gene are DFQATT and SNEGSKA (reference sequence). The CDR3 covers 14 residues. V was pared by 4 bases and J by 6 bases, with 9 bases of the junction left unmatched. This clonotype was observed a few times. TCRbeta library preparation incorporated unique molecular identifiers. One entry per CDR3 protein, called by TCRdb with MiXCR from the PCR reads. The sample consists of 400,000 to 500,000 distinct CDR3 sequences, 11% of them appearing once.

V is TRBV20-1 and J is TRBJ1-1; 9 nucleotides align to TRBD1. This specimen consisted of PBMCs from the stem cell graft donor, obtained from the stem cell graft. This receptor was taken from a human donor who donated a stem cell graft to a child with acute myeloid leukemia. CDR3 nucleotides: TGCAGTGCTAAGACAGGGGGGTCGAAGCCTGAAGCTTTCTTT. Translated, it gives CSAKTGGSKPEAFF.